The text below deals with one T cell receptor (beta chain). Its specificity is not known. The data were produced by immunoSEQ multiplex PCR, yet TCRdb's version contains in-frame clones alone and is incomplete. Found here are tens of thousands of clones, roughly 96% of them singletons; the top ten hold about 0.03%. The V gene's germline CDR1 is SGHRS and CDR2 YFSETQ. The CDR3 sequence is 20 residues long. V was clipped by 3 bases and J by 3 bases; unmatched bases: 22. Thymic samples were excised during corrective heart operations. Samples came from healthy Finnish infants during open corrective cardiac surgery. The data were obtained in a study of human thymus T cells. General study results and limits: Unrelated individuals reportedly shared highly overlapping thymic TCR repertoires. Apparent skewing of V and J gene usage characterized both thymic and blood repertoires.

The chain uses TRBV5-1 and TRBJ2-7, with 9 bases identical to TRBD1. This TCR derives from a girl under two years old with a congenital heart defect but otherwise immunologically healthy. The specimen sequenced was thymus tissue. Here the CDR3 reads CASSSRRPGQGYLRVYEQYF. Written as DNA, the CDR3 is TGCGCCAGCAGCTCTAGACGCCCGGGACAGGGTTATTTGAGAGTCTACGAGCAGTACTTC.